This TCR beta chain was sequenced in a study of blood T cell repertoires in COVID-19. Study overall: There were acute and convalescent COVID-19 samples, and they came from the United States, Italy and Spain.

This CDR3 has 13 amino acids. V lost 3 bases, J lost 2 bases, and 10 bases lay in between. Germline assignment: CDR1 SQVTM and CDR2 ANQGSEA. Study processing details: Amplification from reference gene primers served as the basis for estimated nucleated cell counts. Repertoires were generated with immunoSEQ multiplex PCR, while TCRdb's copy carries only in-frame clones and drops some. D and trimming were read from the DNA, whereas the V and J calls and clone size are those reported in that table. The table includes 200,000 to 250,000 clones, approximately 85% detected once. Sequencing was performed on peripheral blood. The receptor's source is a woman in her sixties or seventies with COVID-19, enrolled during active disease. V usage is TRBV29-1 and J usage is TRBJ1-1, with D hard to call. The CDR3 is CSVEVQSNTEAFF. CDR3 DNA: TGCAGCGTTGAGGTACAGAGCAACACTGAAGCTTTCTTT.